This record covers a single T cell receptor (beta chain). V lost 2 bases and J lost 6, with 8 bases in between. This CDR3 contains 14 residues. Germline V gene sequence: CDR1 SGHAT, CDR2 FQNNGV. Clones were read by immunoSEQ multiplex PCR, and TCRdb kept only the in-frame ones, dropping some. This sample carries around 30,000 clones, 75% to 90% of them seen once, and the ten largest clones take under 2.5%. This specimen comes from a study of PD-L1 blockade in urothelial cancer. This TCR was sampled from a man over 45 with urothelial cancer. The genes are TRBV11-2 and TRBJ1-6; D is ambiguous. The specimen comprised PBMCs, sampled around atezolizumab (anti-PD-L1) treatment. The CDR3 loop is CASSLRRINSPLHF. In nucleotides, the CDR3 is TGTGCCAGCAGCTTAAGGCGGATTAATTCACCCCTCCACTTT.